The 8 T cell receptor beta chains below all came from one sample that was sequenced in a study of shared clonotypes between healthy human individuals. Generated by immunoSEQ multiplex PCR, the TCRdb table keeps only in-frame clones and is missing some. Altogether fewer than 600,000 clones are present, about 76% being singletons, with the ten largest covering 13%. The sequencing input was PBMCs. Receptors were obtained from a woman in her thirties or forties in good health. Some clones in this sample may be carry-over from other donors' samples.

The rearrangement joins TRBV5-1 to TRBJ1-1, with D maybe TRBD1 (5 bases). V was clipped by 3 bases and J by 1 base, with 10 bases between them. In germline, CDR1 is SGHRS, CDR2 YFSETQ. The CDR3 length is 14 residues. CDR3 sequence reads: CASSSQVSNTEAFF. Written as DNA, the CDR3 is TGCGCCAGCAGCTCACAGGTTTCGAACACTGAAGCTTTCTTT. Full variable domain (outside the CDR3, taken from reference TRBV5-1 and TRBJ1-1): KAGVTQTPRYLIKTRGQQVTLSCSPISGHRSVSWYQQTPGQGLQFLFEYFSETQRNKGNFPGRFSGRQFSNSRSEMNVSTLELGDSALYLCASSSQVSNTEAFFGQGTRLTVV.

Concerning this clone: The sample contains more than one DNA sequence encoding this CDR3. The rearrangement uses TRBV18 and TRBJ2-6; D is unclear. CDR1 and CDR2 from the germline V gene are KGHSH and LQKENI. Trimming left V 3 bases short and J 1 base short, with 4 bases between. This CDR3 contains 14 residues. For the CDR3, the DNA is TGTGCCAGCTCACCCCGGTCTGGGGCCAACGTCCTGACTTTC. Translated, it gives CASSPRSGANVLTF.

The genes are TRBV28 and TRBJ2-6, with TRBD1 matching 9 bases. CDR3 length: 20 amino acids. The V segment lost 4 bases and the J segment 4 bases; nucleotides outside the gene matches: 17. Germline V gives CDR1 MDHEN, CDR2 SYDVKM. This CDR3 is CASSSFIRDRVWAGANVLTF. Here the CDR3 DNA reads TGTGCCAGCAGTTCATTTATTCGGGACAGGGTTTGGGCAGGGGCCAACGTCCTGACTTTC.

This chain uses TRBV14 with TRBJ1-1, with D unclear. In germline, CDR1 is SGHDN, CDR2 FVKESK. Trimming stripped 7 bases from V and 2 bases from J, with 14 bases between. The CDR3 contains 14 residues. The CDR3 is CASTQAGPNTEAFF. The CDR3 DNA follows: TGTGCCAGCACCCAGGCAGGCCCCAACACTGAAGCTTTCTTT.

The chain combines TRBV7-3 with TRBJ2-3, with a tentative D call TRBD2 (6 bases). The V gene lost 5 bases and the J gene lost 5 bases, with 17 bases spanning the gap. The germline V gene encodes CDR1 SGHTA and CDR2 FQGTGA. This CDR3 is built from 15 residues. For the CDR3, the DNA is TGTGCCAGCAGCACATCAGGGACCGGGGGAGATACGCAGTATTTT. The encoded protein is CASSTSGTGGDTQYF.

The rearrangement joins TRBV6-5 to TRBJ2-3; perhaps TRBD2 as D (6 bases). Trimming removed 11 bases at V and 0 bases at J, with 12 bases between. The CDR3 consists of 13 residues. The germline V gene has CDR1 MNHEY and CDR2 SVGAGI. The CDR3 is CAARESSTDTQYF. Written as DNA, the CDR3 is TGTGCCGCCCGGGAGTCTAGCACAGATACGCAGTATTTT.

The sample holds a few counts of this clone. The same CDR3 also results from other DNA sequences found in this sample. V usage is TRBV6-5 and J usage is TRBJ2-2, with 9 bases fitting TRBD2. The CDR3 spans 16 residues. CDR1 is MNHEY, CDR2 SVGAGI, per germline. Trimming removed 0 bases from V and 5 bases from J; junction bases left unmatched: 4. This chain's CDR3 is CASSYSGGRGTGELFF. As DNA, the CDR3 is TGTGCCAGCAGTTACTCTGGCGGGAGGGGAACCGGGGAGCTGTTTTTT.

This chain joins TRBV7-9 and TRBJ2-3; 7 bases match TRBD2. V shed 7 bases, J shed 6 bases, and the junction held 7 bases outside the gene matches. The CDR3 is 13 amino acids. In germline, CDR1 is SEHNR, CDR2 FQNEAQ (reference sequence). The CDR3 DNA reads as TGTGCCAGCACGCGGGGGATCGCGGATACGCAGTATTTT. It encodes CASTRGIADTQYF.